Listed here is a single T cell receptor beta chain. The germline gives CDR1 MNHEY, CDR2 SMNVEV (reference sequence). V dropped 5 bases and J dropped 1 base, with 9 bases sitting between them. The length of the CDR3 is 14 residues. TCRdb keeps only in-frame clones here, not all; method: immunoSEQ multiplex PCR. The table shows 63,000 or so clones, with 90% to 95% occurring only once. The data belong to a study of shared T cell receptors in the human thymus. The source is a human donor. The sequenced sample consisted of thymocytes. The chain joins TRBV27 to TRBJ1-5; a possible D gene is TRBD1 (6 bases). The CDR3: CASSGGRSNQPQHF. Here the CDR3 DNA reads TGTGCCAGCAGTGGGGGCCGAAGCAATCAGCCCCAGCATTTT.